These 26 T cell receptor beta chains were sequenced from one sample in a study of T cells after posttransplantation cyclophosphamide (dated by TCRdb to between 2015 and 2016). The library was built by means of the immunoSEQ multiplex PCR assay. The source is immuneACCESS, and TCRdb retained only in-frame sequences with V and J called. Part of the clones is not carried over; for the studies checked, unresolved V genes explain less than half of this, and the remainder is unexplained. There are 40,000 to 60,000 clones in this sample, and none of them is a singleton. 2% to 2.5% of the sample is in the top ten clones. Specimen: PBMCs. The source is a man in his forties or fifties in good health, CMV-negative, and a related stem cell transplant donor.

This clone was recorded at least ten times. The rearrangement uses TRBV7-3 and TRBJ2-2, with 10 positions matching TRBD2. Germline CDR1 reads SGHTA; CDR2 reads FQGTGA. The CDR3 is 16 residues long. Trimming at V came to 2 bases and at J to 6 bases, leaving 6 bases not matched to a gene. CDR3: CASSLPSGSLAGELFF. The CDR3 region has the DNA TGTGCCAGCAGCTTACCTAGCGGGAGCTTGGCCGGGGAGCTGTTTTTT.

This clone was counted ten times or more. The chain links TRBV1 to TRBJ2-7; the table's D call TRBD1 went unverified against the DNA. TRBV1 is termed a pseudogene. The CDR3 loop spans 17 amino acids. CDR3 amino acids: CTSSHPSGHRGHYEQYF. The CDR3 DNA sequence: TGCACCAGCAGCCACCCCTCGGGGCACAGGGGGCACTACGAGCAGTACTTC.

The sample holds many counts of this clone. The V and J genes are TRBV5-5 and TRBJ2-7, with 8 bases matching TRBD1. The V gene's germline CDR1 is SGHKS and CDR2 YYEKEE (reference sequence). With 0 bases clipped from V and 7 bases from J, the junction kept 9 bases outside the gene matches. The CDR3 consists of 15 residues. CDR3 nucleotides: TGTGCCAGCAGCTTGGTCGGGACAGGACTTGGGGAGCAGTACTTC. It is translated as CASSLVGTGLGEQYF. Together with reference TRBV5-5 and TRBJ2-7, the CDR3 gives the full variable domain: DAGVTQSPTHLIKTRGQQVTLRCSPISGHKSVSWYQQVLGQGPQFIFQYYEKEERGRGNFPDRFSARQFPNYSSELNVNALLLGDSALYLCASSLVGTGLGEQYFGPGTRLTVT.

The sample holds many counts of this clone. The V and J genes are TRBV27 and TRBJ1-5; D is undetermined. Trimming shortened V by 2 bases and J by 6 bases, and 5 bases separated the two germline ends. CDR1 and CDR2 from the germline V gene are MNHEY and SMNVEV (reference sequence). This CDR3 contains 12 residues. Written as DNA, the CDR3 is TGTGCCAGCAGTTTAAACACTCAGCCCCAGCATTTT. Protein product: CASSLNTQPQHF.

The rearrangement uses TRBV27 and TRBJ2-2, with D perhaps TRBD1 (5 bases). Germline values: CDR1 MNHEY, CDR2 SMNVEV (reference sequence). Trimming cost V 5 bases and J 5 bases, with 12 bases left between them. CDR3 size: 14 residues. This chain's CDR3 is CASSLGAATGELFF. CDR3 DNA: TGTGCCAGCAGTCTAGGGGCGGCTACCGGGGAGCTGTTTTTT.

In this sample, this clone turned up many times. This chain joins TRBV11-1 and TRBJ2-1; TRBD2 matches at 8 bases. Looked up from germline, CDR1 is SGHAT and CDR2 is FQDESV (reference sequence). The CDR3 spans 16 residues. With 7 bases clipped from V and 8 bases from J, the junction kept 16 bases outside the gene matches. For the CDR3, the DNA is TGTGCCAGCACCTCTCGAGGCGGGAGGCCCTGGGATGAGCAGTTCTTC. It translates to CASTSRGGRPWDEQFF.

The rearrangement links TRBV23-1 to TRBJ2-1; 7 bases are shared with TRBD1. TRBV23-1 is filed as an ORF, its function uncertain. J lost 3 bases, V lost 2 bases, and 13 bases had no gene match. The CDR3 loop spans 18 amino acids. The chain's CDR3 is CASSQPERDRNNYNEQFF. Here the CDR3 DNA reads TGCGCCAGCAGTCAACCGGAGAGGGACAGAAACAACTACAATGAGCAGTTCTTC.

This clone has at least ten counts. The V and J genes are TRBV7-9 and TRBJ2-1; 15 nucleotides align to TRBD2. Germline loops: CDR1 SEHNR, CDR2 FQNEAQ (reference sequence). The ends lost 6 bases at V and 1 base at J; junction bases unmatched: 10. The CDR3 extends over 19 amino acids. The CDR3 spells CASSPSGTSGRRSYNEQFF. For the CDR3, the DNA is TGTGCCAGCAGTCCTTCAGGGACTAGCGGGAGGCGGTCCTACAATGAGCAGTTCTTC.

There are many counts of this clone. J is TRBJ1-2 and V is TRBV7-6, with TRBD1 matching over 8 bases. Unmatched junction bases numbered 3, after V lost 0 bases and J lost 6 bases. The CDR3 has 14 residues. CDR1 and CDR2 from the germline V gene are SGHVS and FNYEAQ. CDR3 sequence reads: CASSLADRDHGYTF. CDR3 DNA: TGTGCCAGCAGCTTAGCGGACAGGGACCATGGCTACACCTTC.

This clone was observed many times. The CDR3 loop is CASSRDMNTEAFF. The CDR3 nucleotides read TGTGCCAGCAGCCGCGACATGAACACTGAAGCTTTCTTT. The chain uses TRBV7-6 and TRBJ1-1; D gene uncertain. The germline V gene encodes CDR1 SGHVS and CDR2 FNYEAQ. The ends were cut back, 5 bases at V and 0 bases at J, with 7 bases in the middle. This CDR3 region has 13 residues.

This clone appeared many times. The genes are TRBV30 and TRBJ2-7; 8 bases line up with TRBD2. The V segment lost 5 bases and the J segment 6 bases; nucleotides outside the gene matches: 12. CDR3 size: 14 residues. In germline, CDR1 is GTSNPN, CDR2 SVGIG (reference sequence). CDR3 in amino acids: CAWSPGLEGSEQYF. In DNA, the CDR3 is TGTGCCTGGTCCCCGGGACTAGAGGGCTCCGAGCAGTACTTC.

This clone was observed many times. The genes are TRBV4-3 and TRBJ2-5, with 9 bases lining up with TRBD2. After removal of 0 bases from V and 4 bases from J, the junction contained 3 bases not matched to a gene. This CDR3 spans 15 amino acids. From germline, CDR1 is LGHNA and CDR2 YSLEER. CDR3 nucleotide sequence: TGCGCCAGCAGCCAAGAGCGGGGGGGCGTAGAGACCCAGTACTTC. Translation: CASSQERGGVETQYF.

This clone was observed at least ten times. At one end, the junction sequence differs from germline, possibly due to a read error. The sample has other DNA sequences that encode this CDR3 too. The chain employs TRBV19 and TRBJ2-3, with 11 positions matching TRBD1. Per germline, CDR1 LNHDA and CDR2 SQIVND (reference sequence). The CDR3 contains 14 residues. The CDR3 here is CASRDRGPTDTQYF. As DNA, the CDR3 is TGTGCCAGTAGGGACAGGGGGCCCACAGATACGCAATATTTT.

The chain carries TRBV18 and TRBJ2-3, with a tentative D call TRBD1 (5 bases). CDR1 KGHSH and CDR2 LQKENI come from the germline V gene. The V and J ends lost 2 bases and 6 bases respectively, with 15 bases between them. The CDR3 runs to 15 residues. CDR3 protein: CASSPRQSLGDTQYF. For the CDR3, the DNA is TGTGCCAGCTCACCAAGACAGTCTTTGGGGGATACGCAGTATTTT.

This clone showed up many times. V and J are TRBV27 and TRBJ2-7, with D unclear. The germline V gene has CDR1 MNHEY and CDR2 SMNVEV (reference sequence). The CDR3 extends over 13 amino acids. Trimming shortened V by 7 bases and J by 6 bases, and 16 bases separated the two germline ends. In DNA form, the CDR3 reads TGTGCCAGCAAAGCTTCCCCTGGGCTCGAGCAGTACTTC. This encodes CASKASPGLEQYF.

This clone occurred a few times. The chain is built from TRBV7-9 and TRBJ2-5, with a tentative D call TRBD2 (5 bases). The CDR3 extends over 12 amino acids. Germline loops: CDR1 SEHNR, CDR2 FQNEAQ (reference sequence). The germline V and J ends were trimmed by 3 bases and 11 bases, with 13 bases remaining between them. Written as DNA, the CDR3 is TGTGCCAGCAGCTTGGACCTACTAGGGCAGTACTTC. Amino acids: CASSLDLLGQYF.

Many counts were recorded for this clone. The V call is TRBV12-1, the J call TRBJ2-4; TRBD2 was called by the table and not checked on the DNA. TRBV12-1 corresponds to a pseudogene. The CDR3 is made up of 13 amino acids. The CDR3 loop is CASKVPGGNIQYF. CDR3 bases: TGTGCCAGCAAGGTTCCGGGGGGAAACATTCAGTACTTC.

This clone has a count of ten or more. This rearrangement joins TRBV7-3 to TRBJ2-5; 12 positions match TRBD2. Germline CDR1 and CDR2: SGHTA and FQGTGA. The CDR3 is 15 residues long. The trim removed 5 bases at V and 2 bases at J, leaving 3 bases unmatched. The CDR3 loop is CASSPLAGGQETQYF. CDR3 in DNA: TGTGCCAGCAGCCCACTAGCGGGGGGACAAGAGACCCAGTACTTC.

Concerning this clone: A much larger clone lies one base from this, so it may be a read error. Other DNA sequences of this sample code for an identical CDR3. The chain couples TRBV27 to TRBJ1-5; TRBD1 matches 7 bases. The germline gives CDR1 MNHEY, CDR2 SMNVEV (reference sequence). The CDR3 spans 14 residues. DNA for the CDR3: TGTGCTAGCAGCCCCGGGACAGACAATCAGCCCCAGCATTTT. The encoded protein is CASSPGTDNQPQHF.

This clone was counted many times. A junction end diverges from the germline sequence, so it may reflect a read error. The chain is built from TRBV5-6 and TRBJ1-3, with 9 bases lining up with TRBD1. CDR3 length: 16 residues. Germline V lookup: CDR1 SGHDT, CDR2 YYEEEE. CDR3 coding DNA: TGTGCCAGCACCTTGGGGACAGGGCACTCTGGAAACACCATATATTTT. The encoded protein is CASTLGTGHSGNTIYF.

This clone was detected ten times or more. CDR3 bases: TGTGCCAGCAGCCCCAGGGTCCCAGATACGCAGTATTTT. Amino acid sequence: CASSPRVPDTQYF. The J gene is TRBJ2-3, the V gene TRBV7-8; tentatively, D is TRBD1 (5 bases). The V gene lost 5 bases and the J gene lost 4 bases, with 10 bases spanning the gap. The germline V gene has CDR1 SGHVS and CDR2 FQNEAQ. The CDR3 covers 13 residues.

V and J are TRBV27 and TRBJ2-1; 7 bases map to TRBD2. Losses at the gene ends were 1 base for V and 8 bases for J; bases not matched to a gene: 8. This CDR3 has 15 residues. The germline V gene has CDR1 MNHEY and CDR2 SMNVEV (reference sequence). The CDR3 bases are TGTGCCAGCAGTTTATTAGCGGGTCCAATCTATGAGCAGTTCTTC. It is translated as CASSLLAGPIYEQFF.

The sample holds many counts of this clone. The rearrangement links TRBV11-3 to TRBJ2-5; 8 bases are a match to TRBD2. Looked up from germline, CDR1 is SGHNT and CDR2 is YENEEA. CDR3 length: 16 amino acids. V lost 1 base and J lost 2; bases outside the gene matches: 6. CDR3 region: CASSLGSGSWQETQYF. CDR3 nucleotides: TGTGCCAGCAGCTTAGGAAGCGGGAGTTGGCAAGAGACCCAGTACTTC.

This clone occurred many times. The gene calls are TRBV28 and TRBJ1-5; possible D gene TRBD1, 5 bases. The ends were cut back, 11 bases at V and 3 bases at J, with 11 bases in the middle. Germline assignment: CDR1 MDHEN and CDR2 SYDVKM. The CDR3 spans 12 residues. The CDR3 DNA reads TGTGCCCTTAACAGGCTCAATCAGCCCCAGCATTTT. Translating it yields CALNRLNQPQHF.

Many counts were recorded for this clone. The DNA of the CDR3 is TGTGCCAGCAGTGAGCGGACAGGTAAATTCAATCAGCCCCAGCATTTT. Its protein product is CASSERTGKFNQPQHF. The chain joins TRBV6-1 to TRBJ1-5; 7 nucleotides match TRBD1. Looked up from germline, CDR1 is MNHNS and CDR2 is SASEGT. Unmatched junction bases numbered 8, after V lost 3 bases and J lost 3 bases. The CDR3 extends over 16 amino acids.

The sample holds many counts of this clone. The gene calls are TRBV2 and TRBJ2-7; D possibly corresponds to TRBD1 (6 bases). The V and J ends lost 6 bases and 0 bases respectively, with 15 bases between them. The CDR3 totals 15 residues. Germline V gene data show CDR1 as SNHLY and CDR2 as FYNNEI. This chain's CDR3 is CASSDGTYSSYEQYF. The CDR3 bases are TGTGCCAGCAGCGACGGGACATACTCCTCCTACGAGCAGTACTTC.